This T cell receptor (beta chain) is drawn from a study of vaccination and CD4 T cells after COVID-19. Whole-study context: Six males and four females, two Hispanic, made up the convalescents.

The treatment: approximately nine-day PBMC culture with coronavirus spike peptide pools or control peptides (ViraFEST assay). The germline V and J ends were trimmed by 2 bases and 9 bases, with 12 bases remaining between them. The CDR3 sequence is 14 residues long. Germline V CDR1 and CDR2: SGHNT, YYREEE (reference sequence). Note on this clonotype: Its antigen is unknown.

Study-wide points: Convalescent patients gained a median around 87% of their reactive clones only post-vaccination.

Cultured CD4+ T-cell DNA underwent Oncomine TCR Beta short-read sequencing. Via MiXCR, TCRdb re-called the PCR reads, giving one row per CDR3 protein. Of around 19,000 distinct CDR3 sequences in the sample, 43% are singletons; the top ten hold around 3%. Specimen: CD4+ T cells from blood, cultured in vitro, collected after SARS-CoV-2 vaccination. This receptor was taken from a human donor who had recovered from COVID-19. The rearrangement uses TRBV5-4 and TRBJ1-6; D might be TRBD1 (6 bases). The CDR3 DNA follows: TGTGCCAGCAGCTTCGACAGGCATTCTTCACCCCTCCACTTT. Translation: CASSFDRHSSPLHF.